This passage covers 16 T cell receptor beta chains from one sample sequenced in a study of blood T cell repertoires in COVID-19. Profiled with immunoSEQ multiplex PCR; TCRdb holds only in-frame clones, not every one. The profile shows about 240,000 clones, 75% to 85% of them singletons. The specimen sequenced was peripheral blood. These receptors were taken from a woman aged 55-70 years with active or convalescent COVID-19.

This chain joins TRBV27 and TRBJ1-3; D is uncertain. Germline loops: CDR1 MNHEY, CDR2 SMNVEV (reference sequence). V was pared by 8 bases and J by 0 bases, with 11 bases between. The CDR3 totals 14 residues. This CDR3 reads CASRSTSSGNTIYF. The DNA for the CDR3 is TGTGCCAGCCGAAGCACCTCCTCTGGAAACACCATATATTTT.

The chain combines TRBV12-3 or TRBV12-4 with TRBJ2-7; D not resolved. Trimming took off 6 bases at V and 3 bases at J, with 12 bases between the two ends. The length of the CDR3 is 13 residues. The CDR3 here is CASSSGSYYEQYF. For the CDR3, the DNA is TGTGCCAGCAGCTCAGGATCCTACTACGAGCAGTACTTC.

This clone appeared a single time. The chain combines TRBV30 with TRBJ2-3; 7 positions match TRBD1. With 4 bases clipped from V and 4 bases from J, the junction kept 2 bases outside the gene matches. This CDR3 contains 12 residues. CDR1 is GTSNPN, CDR2 SVGIG, per germline (reference sequence). The CDR3 coding sequence is TGTGCCTGGAATCAGGGGGCAGATACGCAGTATTTT. It codes for CAWNQGADTQYF.

The chain joins TRBV27 to TRBJ1-6, with 7 positions matching TRBD1. The CDR3 extends over 13 amino acids. The junction had 4 bases not matched to a gene; V was cut back by 5 bases and J by 9 bases. Germline assignment: CDR1 MNHEY and CDR2 SMNVEV (reference sequence). The CDR3 nucleotides are TGTGCCAGCAGTAGGAACAGGGGTTCACCCCTCCACTTT. As protein: CASSRNRGSPLHF.

The sample holds a few counts of this clone. The chain couples TRBV29-1 to TRBJ1-6, with 7 bases matching TRBD1. This CDR3 spans 14 amino acids. Trimming took 7 bases from V and 8 from J; bases not matched to a gene: 11. Germline-derived CDR1 and CDR2 are SQVTM and ANQGSEA. The CDR3 DNA reads as TGCAGCGCCTCAGGACAGGATGTTGATTCACCCCTCCACTTT. Encoded protein: CSASGQDVDSPLHF.

V usage is TRBV5-5 and J usage is TRBJ1-1, with D perhaps matching TRBD1 (5 bases). Germline V lookup: CDR1 SGHKS, CDR2 YYEKEE (reference sequence). The CDR3 is 14 residues long. V lost 0 bases and J lost 5, with 11 bases in between. This CDR3 reads CASSLEGVETEAFF. CDR3 sequence (DNA): TGTGCCAGCAGCTTGGAAGGGGTGGAGACTGAAGCTTTCTTT.

This clone was seen only once. The chain combines TRBV18 with TRBJ1-2; D is undetermined. The length of the CDR3 is 11 residues. CDR1 KGHSH and CDR2 LQKENI come from the germline V gene. Trimming took off 5 bases at V and 4 bases at J, with 5 bases between the two ends. This CDR3 reads CASSSGYGYTF. The CDR3 nucleotides read TGTGCCAGCTCATCCGGCTATGGCTACACCTTC.

The V call is TRBV7-8, the J call TRBJ1-4; D ambiguous. Deletions cut 8 bases from V and 8 bases from J, with 12 bases between. This CDR3 contains 12 residues. The germline gives CDR1 SGHVS, CDR2 FQNEAQ. The CDR3 coding sequence is TGTGCCAGCGGTATCAGAGGGGAAAAACTGTTTTTT. It codes for CASGIRGEKLFF. The full variable domain, with the rest looked up from reference TRBV7-8 and TRBJ1-4, is GAGVSQSPRYKVAKRGQDVALRCDPISGHVSLFWYQQALGQGPEFLTYFQNEAQLDKSGLPSDRFFAERPEGSVSTLKIQRTQQEDSAVYLCASGIRGEKLFFGSGTQLSVL.

The chain employs TRBV7-6 and TRBJ2-5; 10 bases fit TRBD1. From germline, CDR1 is SGHVS and CDR2 FNYEAQ. V lost 5 bases and J lost 5; bases outside the gene matches: 8. CDR3 size: 15 residues. The CDR3 DNA is TGTGCCAGCAGCCGGGGGGACAGGGGTGGGGAGACCCAGTACTTC. Its translation: CASSRGDRGGETQYF.

The chain joins TRBV5-1 to TRBJ1-4, with 9 bases identical to TRBD1. The V and J ends lost 4 bases and 5 bases, in that order; junction bases with no gene match: 15. Germline CDR1 SGHRS, CDR2 YFSETQ. This CDR3 spans 18 amino acids. As DNA, the CDR3 is TGCGCCAGCAGCGAAAGGGGACAGGGAAATATTAGGAATGAAAAACTGTTTTTT. It translates to CASSERGQGNIRNEKLFF.

This clone was seen more than once but under ten times. This chain links TRBV23-1 with TRBJ1-4, with TRBD1 identical over 7 bases. TRBV23-1 is an open reading frame, and its role is uncertain. This CDR3 region has 15 residues. The V gene end was trimmed by 7 bases and the J gene end by 5 bases; junction bases not matched to a gene: 10. This CDR3 reads CASNRTGARNEKLFF. In nucleotides, the CDR3 is TGCGCCAGCAACAGAACAGGGGCCCGCAATGAAAAACTGTTTTTT.

This sequence joins TRBV19 and TRBJ1-2; D gene uncertain. V was cut by 3 bases and J by 7 bases, with 18 bases left in between. In germline, CDR1 is LNHDA, CDR2 SQIVND (reference sequence). The CDR3 has 15 residues. Written as DNA, the CDR3 is TGTGCCAGTAGTATCTCCCATGGAGCGCCAGTTGGCTACACCTTC. The encoded protein is CASSISHGAPVGYTF. The full variable domain, its missing parts supplied by reference TRBV19 and TRBJ1-2, is DGGITQSPKYLFRKEGQNVTLSCEQNLNHDAMYWYRQDPGQGLRLIYYSQIVNDFQKGDIAEGYSVSREKKESFPLTVTSAQKNPTAFYLCASSISHGAPVGYTFGSGTRLTVV.

The chain employs TRBV18 and TRBJ1-4; D remains unclear. Germline lookup yields CDR1 KGHSH and CDR2 LQKENI. The CDR3 runs to 16 residues. Trimming removed 2 bases at V and 0 bases at J, with 10 bases between. The chain's CDR3 is CASSPLSQATNEKLFF. The CDR3 DNA sequence: TGTGCCAGCTCACCATTGAGTCAGGCAACTAATGAAAAACTGTTTTTT.

The chain employs TRBV20-1 and TRBJ1-2; D gene uncertain. Trimming took off 3 bases at V and 4 bases at J, with 18 bases between the two ends. The CDR3 loop spans 15 amino acids. CDR1 is DFQATT and CDR2 is SNEGSKA in the germline V gene (reference sequence). The DNA of the CDR3 is TGCAGTGCTAGTGGTCGGATGAAGGGAGTCTATGGCTACACCTTC. This codes for CSASGRMKGVYGYTF.

The chain joins TRBV14 to TRBJ2-3; D remains unclear. Trimming removed 3 bases at V and 5 bases at J, with 6 bases between. Germline loops: CDR1 SGHDN, CDR2 FVKESK. This CDR3 has 12 residues. In nucleotides, the CDR3 is TGTGCCAGCAGCCATTACAAAGATACGCAGTATTTT. It translates to CASSHYKDTQYF.

The chain is built from TRBV6-5 and TRBJ2-7; TRBD1 might be the D (6 bases). CDR3 size: 15 residues. Trimming pared 6 bases from V and 5 bases from J, leaving 20 bases between. Germline CDR1 MNHEY, CDR2 SVGAGI. For the CDR3, the DNA is TGTGCCAGCAGCATGCCGTATCGTGGGGGCCACGAGCAGTACTTC. This encodes CASSMPYRGGHEQYF.